One and the same sample provided the 21 T cell receptor beta chains below, sequenced in a study of T cells after yellow fever vaccination. TCRdb itself ran the 5' RACE reads through MiXCR, one entry per CDR3 protein. The sample holds hundreds of thousands of distinct CDR3 sequences, 9% to 15% seen once. This sample comprised PBMCs, obtained on the day of the yellow fever booster vaccination. All receptors come from a man aged 25-40 years who received the YFV17D yellow fever vaccine.

The chain carries TRBV6-5 and TRBJ2-1; weak D call: TRBD2 (5 bases). The germline gives CDR1 MNHEY, CDR2 SVGAGI. The CDR3 is made up of 10 amino acids. The CDR3 DNA is TGTGTTCTGGGAGACAATGAGCAGTTCTTC. This sequence encodes CVLGDNEQFF.

This clonotype was counted only a few times. The J gene is TRBJ2-7, the V gene TRBV5-1, with 9 bases identical to TRBD2. The CDR3 totals 19 residues. Trimming cost V 2 bases and J 0 bases; bases outside gene matches: 15. CDR1 and CDR2 from the germline V gene are SGHRS and YFSETQ. CDR3 loop: CASSLRQDLAGRSSYEQYF. The DNA of the CDR3 is TGCGCCAGCAGCTTAAGACAGGATCTAGCGGGGAGAAGCTCCTACGAGCAGTACTTC. The full variable domain, its missing parts supplied by reference TRBV5-1 and TRBJ2-7, is KAGVTQTPRYLIKTRGQQVTLSCSPISGHRSVSWYQQTPGQGLQFLFEYFSETQRNKGNFPGRFSGRQFSNSRSEMNVSTLELGDSALYLCASSLRQDLAGRSSYEQYFGPGTRLTVT.

This clonotype came up a few times. The rearrangement joins TRBV11-2 to TRBJ2-1; possibly TRBD1 for D (5 bases). The V gene lost 1 base and the J gene lost 6 bases, with 10 bases spanning the gap. The CDR3 sequence is 14 residues long. Per germline, CDR1 SGHAT and CDR2 FQNNGV. The DNA for the CDR3 is TGTGCCAGCAGCTTAGTCAGGGTTGGCAATGAGCAGTTCTTC. Translation gives CASSLVRVGNEQFF.

The chain uses TRBV15 and TRBJ2-5; no firm D call. Germline-derived CDR1 and CDR2 are LNHNV and YYDKDF (reference sequence). There are 13 residues in the CDR3. V was pared by 5 bases and J by 1 base, with 8 bases between. The CDR3 coding sequence is TGTGCCACCAGCGCACGATCCCAAGAGACCCAGTACTTC. Protein product: CATSARSQETQYF.

The genes are TRBV20-1 and TRBJ2-3; 16 bases agree with TRBD2. Trimming cost V 5 bases and J 1 base; bases outside gene matches: 15. Per the germline V gene, CDR1 is DFQATT and CDR2 is SNEGSKA (reference sequence). The CDR3 sequence is 20 residues long. CDR3: CSACNPGLAGGGGRTDTQYF. CDR3 in DNA: TGCAGTGCTTGCAACCCGGGACTAGCGGGAGGGGGGGGGCGCACAGATACGCAGTATTTT.

The chain joins TRBV7-9 to TRBJ2-7; perhaps TRBD1 as D (6 bases). The CDR3 runs 17 residues. Germline V gene data show CDR1 as SEHNR and CDR2 as FQNEAQ (reference sequence). V dropped 5 bases and J dropped 0 bases, with 20 bases sitting between them. CDR3 nucleotide sequence: TGTGCCAGCAGCCGACAAAACCGACAGGTACACTCCTACGAGCAGTACTTC. Amino acids: CASSRQNRQVHSYEQYF.

This clonotype was seen a handful of times. V and J are TRBV4-3 and TRBJ2-1; 7 bases map to TRBD1. Germline CDR1 LGHNA, CDR2 YSLEER. The CDR3 runs to 15 residues. The V gene end was trimmed by 0 bases and the J gene end by 5 bases; junction bases not matched to a gene: 4. CDR3 sequence (DNA): TGCGCCAGCAGCCAAGATTGGGGACAGCACAATGAGCAGTTCTTC. Translated, it gives CASSQDWGQHNEQFF.

The V and J genes are TRBV3-1 and TRBJ2-7; a weak D match, TRBD2 (5 bases). The CDR3 is made up of 15 amino acids. V shed 3 bases and J shed 9 bases, with 21 bases lying between them. CDR1 is LGHDT and CDR2 is YNNKEL in the germline V gene (reference sequence). CDR3 loop: CASSHPLAPTQGQYF. The CDR3 region has the DNA TGTGCCAGCAGCCATCCTCTAGCCCCCACTCAAGGGCAGTACTTC.

This clonotype was counted many times. This chain uses TRBV20-1 with TRBJ2-3; 12 nucleotides agree with TRBD2. The CDR3 sequence is 15 residues long. The germline CDR1 and CDR2 sequences are DFQATT and SNEGSKA (reference sequence). Trimming at V came to 3 bases and at J to 2 bases, leaving 3 bases not matched to a gene. In nucleotides, the CDR3 is TGCAGTGCTAGCCTAGCGGGAGGGCCCACAGATACGCAGTATTTT. Its protein product is CSASLAGGPTDTQYF.

The CDR3 is CASSYVARGIYEQYF. CDR3 sequence (DNA): TGTGCCAGCAGTTACGTGGCCAGGGGAATCTACGAGCAGTACTTC. J is TRBJ2-7 and V is TRBV6-5, with D possibly being TRBD1 (6 bases). The CDR3 is 15 residues long. Germline values: CDR1 MNHEY, CDR2 SVGAGI. Trimming stripped 2 bases from V and 3 bases from J, with 14 bases between.

V and J are TRBV20-1 and TRBJ2-1; no clear D gene. V gave up 8 bases and J gave up 5 bases, with 22 bases separating them. The germline gives CDR1 DFQATT, CDR2 SNEGSKA (reference sequence). The CDR3 has 15 residues. The CDR3 region has the DNA TGCAGTTGGAATGACCGGGCTCTCATTAACAATGAGCAGTTCTTC. Translated: CSWNDRALINNEQFF.

This clonotype came up many times. The chain has TRBV5-1 and TRBJ2-3; 10 nucleotides match TRBD2. V gave up 4 bases and J gave up 1 base; unmatched junction bases: 6. The CDR3 loop spans 16 amino acids. Germline CDR1 and CDR2: SGHRS and YFSETQ. This chain's CDR3 is CASSLGGTSGTDTQYF. The CDR3 DNA reads as TGCGCCAGCAGCCTCGGTGGGACTAGCGGCACAGATACGCAGTATTTT.

This clonotype has more than one count but fewer than ten. V gene TRBV6-2 or TRBV6-3 combines with J gene TRBJ2-3; no firm D call. Between the trimmed V and J ends, which lost 6 bases and 4 bases, there was a span of 11 bases. From germline, CDR1 is MNHEY and CDR2 SVGEGT. This CDR3 has 13 amino acids. CDR3 region: CASSGDSPDTQYF. The CDR3 nucleotides read TGTGCCAGCAGCGGAGACTCACCAGATACGCAGTATTTT.

V is TRBV10-1 and J is TRBJ2-4, with D uncertain. This CDR3 comprises 10 residues. Germline lookup yields CDR1 WNHNN and CDR2 SYGVQD (reference sequence). Deletions cut 10 bases from V and 8 bases from J, with 9 bases between. This CDR3 is CAIKEDIQYF. The CDR3, as DNA: TGCGCCATAAAGGAAGACATTCAGTACTTC.

Only a few counts were recorded for this clonotype. This sequence joins TRBV27 and TRBJ1-6, with 8 bases matching TRBD1. The V gene end was trimmed by 5 bases and the J gene end by 8 bases; junction bases not matched to a gene: 8. This CDR3 has 15 amino acids. Per germline, CDR1 MNHEY and CDR2 SMNVEV (reference sequence). This CDR3 reads CASSPRQGFDSPLHF. The DNA for the CDR3 is TGTGCCAGCAGTCCCCGACAGGGGTTTGATTCACCCCTCCACTTT.

CDR3 nucleotides: TGCAGTGCTAGAGGGCTAGATGGCGAGCAGTACTTC. It translates to CSARGLDGEQYF. The V call is TRBV20-1, the J call TRBJ2-7; D gene uncertain. Germline V gives CDR1 DFQATT, CDR2 SNEGSKA (reference sequence). Deletions cut 1 base from V and 6 bases from J, with 10 bases between. The CDR3 sequence is 12 residues long.

The J gene is TRBJ2-1, the V gene TRBV20-1, with TRBD2 matching 10 bases. J was trimmed by 8 bases and V by 3 bases; bases with no gene match: 4. CDR1 and CDR2 (germline): DFQATT, SNEGSKA (reference sequence). The length of the CDR3 is 13 residues. CDR3 amino acids: CSASEREGYEQFF. The DNA of the CDR3 is TGCAGTGCTAGCGAGCGGGAGGGCTATGAGCAGTTCTTC.

V and J are TRBV7-2 and TRBJ2-1, with 15 bases matching TRBD2. This CDR3 region has 16 residues. Trimming took 5 bases from V and 11 from J; bases not matched to a gene: 10. Germline V gene lookup returns CDR1 SGHTA and CDR2 FQGNSA. The CDR3 DNA follows: TGTGCCAGCAGCCCCCCCGGGACTAGCGGGAGGCGCCAGCAGTTCTTC. The encoded protein is CASSPPGTSGRRQQFF.

The V and J genes are TRBV20-1 and TRBJ2-7, with a weak D call TRBD2 (6 bases). Per the germline V gene, CDR1 is DFQATT and CDR2 is SNEGSKA (reference sequence). This CDR3 is 14 amino acids long. V was trimmed by 3 bases and J by 4 bases, leaving 16 bases between them. CDR3 amino acids: CSARGTSRPYEQYF. CDR3 coding DNA: TGCAGTGCTAGGGGGACTTCCCGCCCATACGAGCAGTACTTC.

V gene TRBV7-2 combines with J gene TRBJ2-6; 13 bases match TRBD2. Looked up from germline, CDR1 is SGHTA and CDR2 is FQGNSA. Germline trimming cut 8 bases from V and 3 bases from J; bases unmatched to any gene: 7. This CDR3 has 17 amino acids. CDR3 protein: CASPTSGRLGGANVLTF. CDR3 in DNA: TGTGCCAGCCCGACTAGCGGGAGGCTAGGTGGGGCCAACGTCCTGACTTTC.

The chain links TRBV11-3 to TRBJ2-3; 10 nucleotides line up with TRBD2. This CDR3 has 16 residues. V was clipped by 5 bases and J by 2 bases; unmatched bases: 7. Germline V CDR1 and CDR2: SGHNT, YENEEA. CDR3 sequence (DNA): TGTGCCAGCAGCGTCGGACTAGCGGAACACACAGATACGCAGTATTTT. Translation gives CASSVGLAEHTDTQYF. The whole variable domain, remainder taken from reference TRBV11-3 and TRBJ2-3, is EAGVVQSPRYKIIEKKQPVAFWCNPISGHNTLYWYLQNLGQGPELLIRYENEEAVDDSQLPKDRFSAERLKGVDSTLKIQPAELGDSAVYLCASSVGLAEHTDTQYFGPGTRLTVL.